Listed below are T cell receptor beta chains from one sample, sequenced in a study of T cells after yellow fever vaccination. TCRdb reprocessed the 5' RACE reads with MiXCR, giving one entry per CDR3 protein. The profile shows some 350,000 distinct CDR3 sequences, 6.2% of them singletons. The specimen comprised PBMCs, sampled 5 days after the yellow fever booster vaccination. Receptor source: a man between 25 and 39 years old who received the YFV17D yellow fever vaccine. Each CDR3 is given with its conserved first and last residue. Each record gives: J gene, D gene, clone size, V gene, CDR3 DNA, CDR3 protein. A D gene is named only where the DNA matches it firmly. A row's size may be missing; if present it is once, few, many or a size class.

>TRBJ2-1|TRBD2|many|TRBV29-1
TGCAGCGTGGAAGGTTTAGCGGGCATTAGGAGCTCCTACAATGAGCAGTTCTTC
CSVEGLAGIRSSYNEQFF
>TRBJ2-2|.|few|TRBV20-1
TGCAGTGCCTCAGGACTGAACACCGGGGAGCTGTTTTTT
CSASGLNTGELFF
>TRBJ2-3|TRBD2|few|TRBV4-2
TGTGCCAGCAGCCAAGGGAATAGCGGGACAGATACGCAGTATTTT
CASSQGNSGTDTQYF
>TRBJ2-5|.|few|TRBV20-1
TGCAGTGCTAGAGATAAAAGGGGCACCCAAGAGACCCAGTACTTC
CSARDKRGTQETQYF
>TRBJ1-2|.|many|TRBV7-8
TGTGCCAGCACCCCCCAGGCCTATGGCTACACCTTC
CASTPQAYGYTF
>TRBJ2-7|TRBD1|many|TRBV7-9
TGTGCCAGCAGTAACCTTGGACAGGGGGCTTACGAGCAGTACTTC
CASSNLGQGAYEQYF
>TRBJ2-7|.|few|TRBV7-9
TGTGCCAGCAGCTTAATCCGACAGGGAGGCGAGCAGTACTTC
CASSLIRQGGEQYF
>TRBJ2-5|TRBD2|.|TRBV7-9
TGTGCCAGCAGCTTAGCGGCGGGAGTTTTAGAGACCCAGTACTTC
CASSLAAGVLETQYF
>TRBJ2-7|TRBD2|many|TRBV18
TGTGCCAGCTCACCAGGACTAGCGGGCAATTACGAGCAGTACTTC
CASSPGLAGNYEQYF
>TRBJ1-5|.|many|TRBV5-1
TGCGCCAGCAGCTTGCTGGGGGCGAGCAATCAGCCCCAGCATTTT
CASSLLGASNQPQHF
>TRBJ1-5|.|many|TRBV29-1
TGCAGCGTGACCGGGACCGGTACCGATCAGCCCCAGCATTTT
CSVTGTGTDQPQHF